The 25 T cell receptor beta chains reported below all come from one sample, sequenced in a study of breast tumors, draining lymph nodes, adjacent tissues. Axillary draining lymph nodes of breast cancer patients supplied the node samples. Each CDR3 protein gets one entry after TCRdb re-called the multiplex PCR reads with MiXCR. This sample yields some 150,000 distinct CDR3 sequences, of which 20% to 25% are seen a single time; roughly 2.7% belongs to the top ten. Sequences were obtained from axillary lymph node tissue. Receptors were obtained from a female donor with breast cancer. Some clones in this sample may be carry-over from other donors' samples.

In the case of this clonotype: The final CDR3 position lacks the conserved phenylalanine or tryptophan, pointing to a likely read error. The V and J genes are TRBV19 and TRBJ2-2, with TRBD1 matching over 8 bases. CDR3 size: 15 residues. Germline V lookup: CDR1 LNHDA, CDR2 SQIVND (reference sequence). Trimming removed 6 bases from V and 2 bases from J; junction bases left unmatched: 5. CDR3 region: CASRNGQGNTGELFL. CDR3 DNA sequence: TGTGCCAGTAGGAACGGACAGGGAAACACCGGGGAGCTGTTTCTT.

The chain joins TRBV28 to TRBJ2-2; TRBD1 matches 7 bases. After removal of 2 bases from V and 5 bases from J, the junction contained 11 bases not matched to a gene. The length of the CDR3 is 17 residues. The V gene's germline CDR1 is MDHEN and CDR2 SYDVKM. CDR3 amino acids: CASSLRVDRARTGELFF. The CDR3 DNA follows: TGTGCCAGCAGTTTACGGGTCGACAGGGCTCGAACCGGGGAGCTGTTTTTT. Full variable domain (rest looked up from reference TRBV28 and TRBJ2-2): DVKVTQSSRYLVKRTGEKVFLECVQDMDHENMFWYRQDPGLGLRLIYFSYDVKMKEKGDIPEGYSVSREKKERFSLILESASTNQTSMYLCASSLRVDRARTGELFFGEGSRLTVL.

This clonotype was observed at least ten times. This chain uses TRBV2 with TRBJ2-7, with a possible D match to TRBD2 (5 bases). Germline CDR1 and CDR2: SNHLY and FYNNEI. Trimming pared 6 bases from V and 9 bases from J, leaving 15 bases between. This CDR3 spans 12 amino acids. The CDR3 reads CASRVGEWVQYF. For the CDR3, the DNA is TGTGCCAGCAGGGTTGGGGAGTGGGTGCAGTACTTC.

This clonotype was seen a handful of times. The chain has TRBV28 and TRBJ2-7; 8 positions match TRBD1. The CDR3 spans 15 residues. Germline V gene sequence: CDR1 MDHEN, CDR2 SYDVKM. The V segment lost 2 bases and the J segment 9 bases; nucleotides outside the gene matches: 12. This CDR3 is CASSLNGAGGPGQYF. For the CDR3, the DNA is TGTGCCAGCAGTTTAAATGGGGCAGGGGGCCCTGGGCAGTACTTC.

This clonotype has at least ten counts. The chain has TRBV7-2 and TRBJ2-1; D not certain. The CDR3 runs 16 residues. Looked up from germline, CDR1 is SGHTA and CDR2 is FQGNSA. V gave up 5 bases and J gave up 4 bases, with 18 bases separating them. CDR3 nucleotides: TGTGCCAGCAGCCCGCCGCGGAGTCCGCCTTACAATGAGCAGTTCTTC. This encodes CASSPPRSPPYNEQFF. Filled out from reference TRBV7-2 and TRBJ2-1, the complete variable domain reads GAGVSQSPSNKVTEKGKDVELRCDPISGHTALYWYRQSLGQGLEFLIYFQGNSAPDKSGLPSDRFSAERTGGSVSTLTIQRTQQEDSAVYLCASSPPRSPPYNEQFFGPGTRLTVL.

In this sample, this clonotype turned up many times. In DNA form, the CDR3 reads TGTGCCAGCAGCCCCCAGGGACAGGCTCCTACCCAGACCCAGTACTTC. This translates into CASSPQGQAPTQTQYF. This chain connects TRBV5-8 to TRBJ2-5; 8 bases map to TRBD1. There are 16 residues in the CDR3. V dropped 4 bases and J dropped 6; count of bases not matched to a gene: 14. Germline loops: CDR1 SGHTS, CDR2 YDEGEE.

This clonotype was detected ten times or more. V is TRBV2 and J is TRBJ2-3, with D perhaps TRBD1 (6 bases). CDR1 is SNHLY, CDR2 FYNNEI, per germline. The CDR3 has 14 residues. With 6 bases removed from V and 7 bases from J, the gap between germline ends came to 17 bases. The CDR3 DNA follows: TGTGCCAGCAGGTCTCCCGGGACACCATATACGCAGTATTTT. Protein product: CASRSPGTPYTQYF. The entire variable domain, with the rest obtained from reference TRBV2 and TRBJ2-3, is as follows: EPEVTQTPSHQVTQMGQEVILRCVPISNHLYFYWYRQILGQKVEFLVSFYNNEISEKSEIFDDQFSVERPDGSNFTLKIRSTKLEDSAMYFCASRSPGTPYTQYFGPGTRLTVL.

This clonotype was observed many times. The CDR3 coding sequence is TGCAGTGCTAGCAGCGGGAGAGCAGATACGCAGTATTTT. Its translation is CSASSGRADTQYF. The V gene is TRBV20-1, the J gene TRBJ2-3; 8 bases are shared with TRBD2. CDR3 length equals 13 residues. With 3 bases clipped from V and 4 bases from J, the junction kept 3 bases outside the gene matches. Germline V gene lookup returns CDR1 DFQATT and CDR2 SNEGSKA (reference sequence).

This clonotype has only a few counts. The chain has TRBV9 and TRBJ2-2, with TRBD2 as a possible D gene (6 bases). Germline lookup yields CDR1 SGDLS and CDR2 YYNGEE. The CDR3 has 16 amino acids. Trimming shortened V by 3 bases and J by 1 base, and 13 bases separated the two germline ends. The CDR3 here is CASSDDSGLNTGELFF. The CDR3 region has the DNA TGTGCCAGCAGCGACGATAGCGGACTGAACACCGGGGAGCTGTTTTTT.

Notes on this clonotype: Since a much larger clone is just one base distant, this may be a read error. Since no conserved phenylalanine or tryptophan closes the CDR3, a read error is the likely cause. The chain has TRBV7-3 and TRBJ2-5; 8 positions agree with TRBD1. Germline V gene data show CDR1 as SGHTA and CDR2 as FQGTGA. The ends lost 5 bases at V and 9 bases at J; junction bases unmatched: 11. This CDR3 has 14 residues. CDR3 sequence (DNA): TGTGCCAGCAGCCCGACAGGGGAGGCGGGGTCCCAGTACCTC. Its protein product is CASSPTGEAGSQYL.

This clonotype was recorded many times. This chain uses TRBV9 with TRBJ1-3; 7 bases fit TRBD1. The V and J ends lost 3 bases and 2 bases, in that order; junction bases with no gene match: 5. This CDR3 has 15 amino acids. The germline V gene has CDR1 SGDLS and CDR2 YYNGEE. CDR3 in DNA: TGTGCCAGCAGCGCACGACAGGGCGCTGGAAACACCATATATTTT. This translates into CASSARQGAGNTIYF.

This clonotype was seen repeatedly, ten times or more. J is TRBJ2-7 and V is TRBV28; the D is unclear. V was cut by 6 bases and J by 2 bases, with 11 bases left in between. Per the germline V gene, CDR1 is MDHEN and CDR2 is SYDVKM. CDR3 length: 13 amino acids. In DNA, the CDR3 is TGTGCCAGCAGCCCCTCCCCCGCCTACGAGCAGTACTTC. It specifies CASSPSPAYEQYF. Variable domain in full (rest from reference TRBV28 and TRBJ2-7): DVKVTQSSRYLVKRTGEKVFLECVQDMDHENMFWYRQDPGLGLRLIYFSYDVKMKEKGDIPEGYSVSREKKERFSLILESASTNQTSMYLCASSPSPAYEQYFGPGTRLTVT.

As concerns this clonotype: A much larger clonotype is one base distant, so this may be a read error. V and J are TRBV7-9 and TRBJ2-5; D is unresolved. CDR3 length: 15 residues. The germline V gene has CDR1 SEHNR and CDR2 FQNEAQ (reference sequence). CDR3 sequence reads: CAGSLGRQVQETQYF. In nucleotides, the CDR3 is TGTGCCGGCAGCTTAGGTCGCCAGGTCCAAGAGACCCAGTACTTC.

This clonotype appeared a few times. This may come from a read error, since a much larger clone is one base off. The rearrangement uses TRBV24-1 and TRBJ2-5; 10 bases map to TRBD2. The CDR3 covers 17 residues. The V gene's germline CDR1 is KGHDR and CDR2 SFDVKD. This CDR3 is CATSDFPLAGIQETPYF. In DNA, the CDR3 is TGTGCCACCAGTGATTTCCCACTAGCGGGGATACAAGAGACCCCGTACTTC.

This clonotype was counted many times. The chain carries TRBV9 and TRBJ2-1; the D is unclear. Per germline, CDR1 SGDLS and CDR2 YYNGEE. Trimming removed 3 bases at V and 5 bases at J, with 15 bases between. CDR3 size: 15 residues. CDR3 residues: CASSDRAQGHNEQFF. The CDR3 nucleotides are TGTGCCAGCAGCGATCGTGCCCAAGGCCACAATGAGCAGTTCTTC.

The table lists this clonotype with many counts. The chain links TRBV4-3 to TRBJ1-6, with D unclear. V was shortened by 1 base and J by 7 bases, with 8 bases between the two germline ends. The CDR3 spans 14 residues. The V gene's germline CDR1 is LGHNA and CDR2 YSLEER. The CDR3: CASSQVGRNSPLHF. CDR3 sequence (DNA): TGCGCCAGCAGCCAAGTCGGGAGGAATTCACCCCTCCACTTT.

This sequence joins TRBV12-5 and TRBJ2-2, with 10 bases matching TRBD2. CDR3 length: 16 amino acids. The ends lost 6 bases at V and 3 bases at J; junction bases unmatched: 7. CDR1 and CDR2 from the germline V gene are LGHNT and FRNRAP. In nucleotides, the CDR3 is TGTGCTAGTGGCCCTCTAGCGGGAGAGTACACCGGGGAGCTGTTTTTT. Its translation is CASGPLAGEYTGELFF.

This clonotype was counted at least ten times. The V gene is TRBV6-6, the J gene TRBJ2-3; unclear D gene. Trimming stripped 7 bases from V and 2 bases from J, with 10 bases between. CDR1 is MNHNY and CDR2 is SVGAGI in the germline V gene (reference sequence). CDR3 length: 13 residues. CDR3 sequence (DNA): TGTGCCAGCAATATACGGTCCACAGATACGCAGTATTTT. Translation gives CASNIRSTDTQYF.

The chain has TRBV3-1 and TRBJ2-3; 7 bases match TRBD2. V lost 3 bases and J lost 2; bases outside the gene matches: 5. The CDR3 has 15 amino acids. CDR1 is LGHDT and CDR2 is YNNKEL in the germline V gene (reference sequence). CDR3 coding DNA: TGTGCCAGCAGCCAGGGACTAACACTCACAGATACGCAGTATTTT. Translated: CASSQGLTLTDTQYF.

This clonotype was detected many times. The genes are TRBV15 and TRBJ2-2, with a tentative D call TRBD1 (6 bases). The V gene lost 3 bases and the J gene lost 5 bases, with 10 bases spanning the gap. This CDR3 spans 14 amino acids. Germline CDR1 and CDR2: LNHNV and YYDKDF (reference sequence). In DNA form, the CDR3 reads TGTGCCACCAGCAGGGTACAGGGAACCGGGGAGCTGTTTTTT. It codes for CATSRVQGTGELFF.

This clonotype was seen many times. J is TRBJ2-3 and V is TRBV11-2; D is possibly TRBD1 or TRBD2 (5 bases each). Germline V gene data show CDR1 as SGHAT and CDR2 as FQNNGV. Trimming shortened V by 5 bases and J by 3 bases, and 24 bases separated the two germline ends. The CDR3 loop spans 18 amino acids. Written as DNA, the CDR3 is TGTGCCAGCAGCCTCCAGGGAGAGGCGCAGGGCAGGACAGATACGCAGTATTTT. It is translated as CASSLQGEAQGRTDTQYF.

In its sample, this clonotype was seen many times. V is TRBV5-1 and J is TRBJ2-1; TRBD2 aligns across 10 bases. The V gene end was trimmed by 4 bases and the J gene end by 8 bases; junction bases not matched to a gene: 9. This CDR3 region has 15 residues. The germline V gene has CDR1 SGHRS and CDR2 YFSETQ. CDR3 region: CASSLSGRAFDEQFF. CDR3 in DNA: TGCGCCAGCAGCCTAAGCGGGAGGGCCTTTGATGAGCAGTTCTTC. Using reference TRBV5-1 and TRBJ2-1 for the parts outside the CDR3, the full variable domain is KAGVTQTPRYLIKTRGQQVTLSCSPISGHRSVSWYQQTPGQGLQFLFEYFSETQRNKGNFPGRFSGRQFSNSRSEMNVSTLELGDSALYLCASSLSGRAFDEQFFGPGTRLTVL.

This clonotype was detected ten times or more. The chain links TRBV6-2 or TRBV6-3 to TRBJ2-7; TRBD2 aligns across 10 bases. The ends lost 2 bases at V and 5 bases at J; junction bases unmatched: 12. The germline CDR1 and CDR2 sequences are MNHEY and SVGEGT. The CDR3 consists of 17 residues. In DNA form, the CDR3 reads TGTGCCAGCAGTTACCCGGGACTAGCGATCATCGGCAACGAGCAGTACTTC. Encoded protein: CASSYPGLAIIGNEQYF.

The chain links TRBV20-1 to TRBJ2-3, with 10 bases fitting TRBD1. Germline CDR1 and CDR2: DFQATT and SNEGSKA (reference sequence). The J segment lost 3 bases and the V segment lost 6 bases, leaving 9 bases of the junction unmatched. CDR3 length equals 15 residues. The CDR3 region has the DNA TGCAGTGCCGACAGGGGGCGAAGGTTAACAGATACGCAGTATTTT. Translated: CSADRGRRLTDTQYF.

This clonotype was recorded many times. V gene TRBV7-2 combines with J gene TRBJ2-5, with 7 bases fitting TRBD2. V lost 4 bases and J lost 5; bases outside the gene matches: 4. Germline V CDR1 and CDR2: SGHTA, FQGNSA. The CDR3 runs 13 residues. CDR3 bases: TGTGCCAGCAGCTCCTCGGGGGGTGAGACCCAGTACTTC. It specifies CASSSSGGETQYF.